This TCR beta chain originates from a study of PD-1 blockade in classical Hodgkin lymphoma. Study in general: Patients received nivolumab 3 mg/kg intravenously every 2 weeks.

Study results and caveats: Newly diagnosed patients were reported to exhibit reduced baseline TCR diversity relative to healthy donors. Possibly reflecting disease activity or prior therapy, repertoire differences have causes that remain undefined.

The CDR3 length is 16 residues. Germline V CDR1 and CDR2: SGHAT, FQNNGV. V dropped 2 bases and J dropped 2; count of bases not matched to a gene: 5. For this clone: No antigen is known for it.

The assay was immunoSEQ multiplex PCR, and TCRdb's table has in-frame clones only and misses some. The table lists some 84,000 clones, 75% to 90% of them singletons. With no exception, relapse followed autologous stem cell transplantation in all patients, and brentuximab vedotin exposure varied. Patients reached a best response of complete response, partial response or progressive disease. The rearrangement uses TRBV11-2 and TRBJ2-7, with 11 bases that match TRBD2. The sample here was peripheral blood mononuclear cells (PBMCs), taken at baseline. The clonotype originates from a human donor with classical Hodgkin lymphoma. In nucleotides, the CDR3 is TGTGCCAGCAGCTTATTCCCTAGCGGGAGGACCTACGAGCAGTACTTC. Translation gives CASSLFPSGRTYEQYF. The whole variable domain, filled in from reference TRBV11-2 and TRBJ2-7, reads EAGVAQSPRYKIIEKRQSVAFWCNPISGHATLYWYQQILGQGPKLLIQFQNNGVVDDSQLPKDRFSAERLKGVDSTLKIQPAKLEDSAVYLCASSLFPSGRTYEQYFGPGTRLTVT.